Listed below are T cell receptor beta chains from one sample, sequenced in a study of cytomegalovirus exposure and HLA in healthy donors. The protocol was immunoSEQ multiplex PCR, while the TCRdb copy is restricted to in-frame clones and leaves out a portion. This sample carries over 200,000 clones, about four fifths of them seen once, and the ten largest clones take approximately 5.3%. Sequencing input: PBMCs. The receptors come from a woman in her thirties or forties in good health and CMV-seropositive. CDR3s include the opening cysteine and the closing phenylalanine or tryptophan. Each record gives: J gene, V gene, D gene, clone size, CDR3 protein, CDR3 DNA. A D gene is named only where the DNA matches it firmly. Some rows have no size entry. The others give once, few or many, or a class for an expanded clone.

TRBJ2-1	TRBV19	-	-	CASSTPLTTYNEQFF	TGTGCCAGTAGTACCCCGCTAACTACCTACAATGAGCAGTTCTTC
TRBJ1-1	TRBV7-9	-	-	CASSLLRAAAFF	TGTGCCAGCAGCTTACTGAGGGCCGCGGCTTTCTTT
TRBJ2-7	TRBV11-3	TRBD1	-	CASTLRTGEGEQYF	TGTGCCAGCACCTTACGAACAGGGGAAGGCGAGCAGTACTTC
TRBJ2-5	TRBV13	TRBD2	-	CATSPGTSGVETQYF	TGTGCCACCTCCCCCGGGACTAGCGGGGTGGAGACCCAGTACTTC
TRBJ1-3	TRBV27	TRBD1	-	CASSMTGGGNTIYF	TGTGCCAGCAGTATGACAGGGGGTGGAAACACCATATATTTT
TRBJ1-3	TRBV4-3	TRBD1	-	CASSQTGGHSGNTIYF	TGCGCCAGCAGCCAGACAGGGGGACACTCTGGAAACACCATATATTTT
TRBJ1-1	TRBV6-5	-	-	CASSYSQGIRLAFF	TGTGCCAGCAGTTACTCACAGGGTATAAGGTTAGCTTTCTTT
TRBJ1-1	TRBV27	-	-	CASSPRGGRTEAFF	TGTGCCAGCAGTCCGCGCGGGGGTCGGACTGAAGCTTTCTTT
TRBJ1-1	TRBV7-9	TRBD1	-	CASSLGSTQGDTEAFF	TGTGCCAGCAGCTTAGGGTCGACACAGGGGGACACTGAAGCTTTCTTT
TRBJ2-3	TRBV4-2	TRBD2	-	CASSQESLAGASTDTQYF	TGTGCCAGCAGCCAAGAATCCCTAGCGGGAGCTAGCACAGATACGCAGTATTTT
TRBJ2-5	TRBV10-3	-	-	CAISEFMGGETQYF	TGTGCCATCAGTGAGTTTATGGGGGGAGAGACCCAGTACTTC
TRBJ1-2	TRBV6-1	TRBD1	once	CASSGQGVNYGYTF	TGTGCCAGCAGTGGGCAGGGGGTTAACTATGGCTACACCTTC
TRBJ2-7	TRBV7-3	TRBD2	few	CASSLTGSGRSYEQYF	TGTGCCAGCAGCCTGACCGGGAGCGGGAGATCCTACGAGCAGTACTTC
TRBJ2-1	TRBV7-6	TRBD2	-	CASSLLAGDTYNEQFF	TGTGCCAGCAGCCTGCTAGCGGGAGACACCTACAATGAGCAGTTCTTC
TRBJ2-7	TRBV7-3	TRBD2	-	CASSSAGGTYEQYF	TGTGCCAGCAGTTCGGCGGGAGGTACCTACGAGCAGTACTTC
TRBJ1-3	TRBV5-1	-	-	CASSLGQSTRISGNTIYF	TGCGCCAGCAGCTTGGGACAGTCTACTCGAATCTCTGGAAACACCATATATTTT
TRBJ2-3	TRBV5-1	TRBD1	-	CASSLATGGPDTQYF	TGCGCCAGCAGCTTGGCTACAGGGGGCCCAGATACGCAGTATTTT
TRBJ2-5	TRBV10-3	-	-	CAISAGIEETQYF	TGTGCCATCAGTGCGGGAATCGAAGAGACCCAGTACTTC
TRBJ1-1	TRBV7-9	-	few	CASSLLGGNTEAFF	TGTGCCAGCAGCTTGCTGGGGGGAAACACTGAAGCTTTCTTT
TRBJ1-2	TRBV7-6	TRBD1	-	CASSKHRGGDYGYTF	TGTGCCAGCAGCAAACACAGGGGGGGGGACTATGGCTACACCTTC
TRBJ2-1	TRBV5-1	TRBD2	-	CASTTTSGSPEQFF	TGCGCCAGCACTACGACTAGCGGGAGTCCCGAGCAGTTCTTC
TRBJ1-2	TRBV6-5	-	once	CASRSSGANYGYTF	TGTGCCAGCAGGTCGTCCGGGGCTAACTATGGCTACACCTTC
TRBJ2-7	TRBV19	-	-	CASSTGHRISSYEQYF	TGTGCCAGTAGTACGGGACATCGGATAAGCTCCTACGAGCAGTACTTC